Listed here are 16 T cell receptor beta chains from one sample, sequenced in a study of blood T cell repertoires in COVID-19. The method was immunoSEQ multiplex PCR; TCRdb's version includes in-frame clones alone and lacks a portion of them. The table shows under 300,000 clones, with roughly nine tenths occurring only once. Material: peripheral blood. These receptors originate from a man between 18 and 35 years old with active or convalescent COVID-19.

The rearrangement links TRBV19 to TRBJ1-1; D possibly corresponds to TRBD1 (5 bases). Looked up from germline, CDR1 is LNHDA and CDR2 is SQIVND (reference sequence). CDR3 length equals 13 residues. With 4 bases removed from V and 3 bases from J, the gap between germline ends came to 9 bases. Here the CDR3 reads CASSRMTDTEAFF. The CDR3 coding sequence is TGTGCCAGTAGTAGGATGACAGACACTGAAGCTTTCTTT.

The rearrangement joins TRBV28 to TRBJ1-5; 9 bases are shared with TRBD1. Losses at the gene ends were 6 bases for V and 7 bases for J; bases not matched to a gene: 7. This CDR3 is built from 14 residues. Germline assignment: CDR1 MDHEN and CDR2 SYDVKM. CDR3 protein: CASSSGTGSQPQHF. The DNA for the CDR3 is TGTGCCAGCAGCTCCGGGACAGGGTCCCAGCCCCAGCATTTT.

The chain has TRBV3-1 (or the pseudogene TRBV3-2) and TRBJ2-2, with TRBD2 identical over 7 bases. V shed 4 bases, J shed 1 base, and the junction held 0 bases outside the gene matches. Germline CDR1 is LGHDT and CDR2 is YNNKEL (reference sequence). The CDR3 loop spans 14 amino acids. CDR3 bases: TGTGCCAGCAGCCGGGGGGGGAACACCGGGGAGCTGTTTTTT. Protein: CASSRGGNTGELFF.

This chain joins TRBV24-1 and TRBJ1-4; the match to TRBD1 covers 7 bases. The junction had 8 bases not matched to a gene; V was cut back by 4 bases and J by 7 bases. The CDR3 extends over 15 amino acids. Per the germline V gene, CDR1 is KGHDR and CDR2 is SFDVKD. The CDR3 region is CATSDGQDFGEKLFF. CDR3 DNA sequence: TGTGCCACCAGTGACGGACAGGACTTTGGTGAAAAACTGTTTTTT.

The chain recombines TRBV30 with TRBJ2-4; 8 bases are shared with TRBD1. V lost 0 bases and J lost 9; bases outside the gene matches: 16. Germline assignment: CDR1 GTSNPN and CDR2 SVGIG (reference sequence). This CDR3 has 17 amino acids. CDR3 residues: CAWSVIEIKQGGGIQYF. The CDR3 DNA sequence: TGTGCCTGGAGTGTTATAGAGATAAAACAGGGGGGCGGCATTCAGTACTTC. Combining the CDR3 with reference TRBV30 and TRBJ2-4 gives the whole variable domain SQTIHQWPATLVQPVGSPLSLECTVEGTSNPNLYWYRQAAGRGLQLLFYSVGIGQISSEVPQNLSASRPQDRQFILSSKKLLLSDSGFYLCAWSVIEIKQGGGIQYFGAGTRLSVL.

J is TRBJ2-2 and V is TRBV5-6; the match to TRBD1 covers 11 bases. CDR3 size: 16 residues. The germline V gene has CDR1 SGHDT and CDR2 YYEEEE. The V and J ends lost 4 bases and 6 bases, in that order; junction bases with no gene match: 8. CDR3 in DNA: TGTGCCAGCAGCCTTGTGGGACAGGGGGTTGCCGGGGAGCTGTTTTTT. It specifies CASSLVGQGVAGELFF.

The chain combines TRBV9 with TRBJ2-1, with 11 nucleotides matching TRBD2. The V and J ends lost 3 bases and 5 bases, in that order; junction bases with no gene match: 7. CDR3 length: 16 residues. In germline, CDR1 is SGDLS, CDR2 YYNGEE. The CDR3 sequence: CASSGRLAGGNNEQFF. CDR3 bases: TGTGCCAGCAGCGGTCGTCTAGCGGGGGGTAACAATGAGCAGTTCTTC.

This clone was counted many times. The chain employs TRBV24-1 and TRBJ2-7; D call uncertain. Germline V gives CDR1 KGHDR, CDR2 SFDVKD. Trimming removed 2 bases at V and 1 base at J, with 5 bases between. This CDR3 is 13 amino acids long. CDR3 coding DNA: TGTGCCACCAGTGATTACAAATCCTACGAGCAGTACTTC. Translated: CATSDYKSYEQYF.

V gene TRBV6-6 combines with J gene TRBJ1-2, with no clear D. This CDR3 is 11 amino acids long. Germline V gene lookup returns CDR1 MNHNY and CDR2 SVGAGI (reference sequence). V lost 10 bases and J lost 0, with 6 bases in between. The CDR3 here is CATQANYGYTF. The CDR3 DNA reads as TGTGCCACCCAGGCTAACTATGGCTACACCTTC.

Written as DNA, the CDR3 is TGTGCCAGCAGTTCCGGGACACTCCTTGAGACCCAGTACTTC. This encodes CASSSGTLLETQYF. This chain connects TRBV28 to TRBJ2-5; TRBD1 is a possible D gene (6 bases). The CDR3 contains 14 residues. V was pared by 4 bases and J by 5 bases, with 14 bases between. CDR1 is MDHEN and CDR2 is SYDVKM in the germline V gene.

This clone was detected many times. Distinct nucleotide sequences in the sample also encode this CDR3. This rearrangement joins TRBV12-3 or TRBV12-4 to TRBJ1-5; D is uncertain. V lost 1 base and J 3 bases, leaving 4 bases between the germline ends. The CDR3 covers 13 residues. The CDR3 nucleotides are TGTGCCAGCAGTTTAGGGGCCAATCAGCCCCAGCATTTT. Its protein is CASSLGANQPQHF.

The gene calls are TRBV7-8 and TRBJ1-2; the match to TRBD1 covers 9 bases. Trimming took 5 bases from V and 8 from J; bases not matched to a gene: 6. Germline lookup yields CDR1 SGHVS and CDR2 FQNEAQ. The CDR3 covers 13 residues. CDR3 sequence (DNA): TGTGCCAGCAGCGAGGACAGGGGCACCGGCTACACCTTC. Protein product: CASSEDRGTGYTF.

In DNA form, the CDR3 reads TGTGCCAGCAGCTTGCGGGACAGGCCGGATGGCTACACCTTC. This gives the protein CASSLRDRPDGYTF. The chain links TRBV5-4 to TRBJ1-2, with 8 bases aligning to TRBD1. The CDR3 is made up of 14 amino acids. Germline V gene lookup returns CDR1 SGHNT and CDR2 YYREEE (reference sequence). V dropped 1 base and J dropped 6; count of bases not matched to a gene: 5.

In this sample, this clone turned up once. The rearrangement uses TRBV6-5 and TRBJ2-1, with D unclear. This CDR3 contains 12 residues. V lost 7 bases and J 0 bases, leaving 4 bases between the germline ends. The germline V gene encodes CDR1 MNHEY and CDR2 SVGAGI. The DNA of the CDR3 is TGTGCCAGCACTAGCTCCTACAATGAGCAGTTCTTC. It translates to CASTSSYNEQFF.

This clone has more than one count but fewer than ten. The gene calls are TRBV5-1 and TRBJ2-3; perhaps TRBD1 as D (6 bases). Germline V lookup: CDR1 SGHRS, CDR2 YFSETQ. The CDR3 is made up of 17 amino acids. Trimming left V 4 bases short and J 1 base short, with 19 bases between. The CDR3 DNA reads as TGCGCCAGCAGCCCAGCAGAACAGGGATGGGGCACAGATACGCAGTATTTT. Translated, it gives CASSPAEQGWGTDTQYF.

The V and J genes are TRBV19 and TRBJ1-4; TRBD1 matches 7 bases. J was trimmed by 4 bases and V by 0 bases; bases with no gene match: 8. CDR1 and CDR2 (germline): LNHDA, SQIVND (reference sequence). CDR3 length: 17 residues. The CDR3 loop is CASSIDRGTAGNEKLFF. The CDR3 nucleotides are TGTGCCAGTAGTATAGATCGAGGGACAGCCGGTAATGAAAAACTGTTTTTT.